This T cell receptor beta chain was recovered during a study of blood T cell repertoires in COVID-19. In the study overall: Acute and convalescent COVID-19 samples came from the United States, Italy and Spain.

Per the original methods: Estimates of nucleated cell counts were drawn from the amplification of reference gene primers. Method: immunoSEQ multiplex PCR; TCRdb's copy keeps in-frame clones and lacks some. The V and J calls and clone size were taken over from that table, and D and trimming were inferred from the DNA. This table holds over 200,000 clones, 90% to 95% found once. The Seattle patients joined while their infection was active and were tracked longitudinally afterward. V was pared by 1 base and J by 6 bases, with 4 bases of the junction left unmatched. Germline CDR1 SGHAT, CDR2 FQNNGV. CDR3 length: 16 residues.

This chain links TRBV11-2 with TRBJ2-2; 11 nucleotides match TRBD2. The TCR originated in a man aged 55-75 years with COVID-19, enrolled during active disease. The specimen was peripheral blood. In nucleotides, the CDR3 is TGTGCCAGCAGCTTAGTAGCGGGAGGGCCCGCCGGGGAGCTGTTTTTT. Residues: CASSLVAGGPAGELFF. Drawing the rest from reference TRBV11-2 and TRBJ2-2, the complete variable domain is EAGVAQSPRYKIIEKRQSVAFWCNPISGHATLYWYQQILGQGPKLLIQFQNNGVVDDSQLPKDRFSAERLKGVDSTLKIQPAKLEDSAVYLCASSLVAGGPAGELFFGEGSRLTVL.